This T cell receptor beta chain was profiled in a study of cytomegalovirus exposure and HLA in healthy donors. As to this clone: Antigen unknown.

PCR employed 60 Vbeta and 13 Jbeta primers. Some clones are missing from TCRdb's copy, which holds only in-frame ones; the method was immunoSEQ multiplex PCR. In the table there are about 120,000 clones, roughly 9% of which are singletons. Notes on the study in general: In a later analysis, TCR beta V- and J-gene trimming was associated with a missense DCLRE1C variant. In a later analysis, DRB1 alleles had the most associated TCRs; HLA-C alleles the fewest.

The receptor's source is a woman in her thirties or forties in good health and CMV-seropositive. Sequenced material: PBMCs.

The CDR3 protein is CASSHRAGQGNSPLHF. The CDR3 DNA reads TGCGCCAGCAGCCACCGCGCAGGGCAAGGAAATTCACCCCTCCACTTT. J is TRBJ1-6 and V is TRBV5-1; a weak D match, TRBD1 (5 bases). Trimming removed 4 bases from V and 7 bases from J, with 18 bases in between. This CDR3 is 16 amino acids long. Germline V gene sequence: CDR1 SGHRS, CDR2 YFSETQ.